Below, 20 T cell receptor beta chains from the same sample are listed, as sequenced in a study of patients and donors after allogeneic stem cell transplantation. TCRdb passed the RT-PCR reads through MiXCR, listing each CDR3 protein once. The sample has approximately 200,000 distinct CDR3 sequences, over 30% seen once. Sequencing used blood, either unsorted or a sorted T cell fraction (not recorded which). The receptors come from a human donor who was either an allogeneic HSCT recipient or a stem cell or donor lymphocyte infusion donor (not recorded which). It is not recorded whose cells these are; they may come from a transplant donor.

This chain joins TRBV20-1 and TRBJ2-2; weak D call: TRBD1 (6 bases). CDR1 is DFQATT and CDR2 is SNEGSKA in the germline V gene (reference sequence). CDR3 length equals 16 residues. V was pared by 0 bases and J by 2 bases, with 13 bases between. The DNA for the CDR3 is TGCAGTGCTAGAGATACAGGGCCCCCTAACACCGGGGAGCTGTTTTTT. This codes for CSARDTGPPNTGELFF.

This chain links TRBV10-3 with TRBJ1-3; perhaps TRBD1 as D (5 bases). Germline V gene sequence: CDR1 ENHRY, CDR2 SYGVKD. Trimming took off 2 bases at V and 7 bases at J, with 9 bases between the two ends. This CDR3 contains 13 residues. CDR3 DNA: TGTGCCATCAGTGAGGGGACCCACAACACCATATATTTT. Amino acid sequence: CAISEGTHNTIYF.

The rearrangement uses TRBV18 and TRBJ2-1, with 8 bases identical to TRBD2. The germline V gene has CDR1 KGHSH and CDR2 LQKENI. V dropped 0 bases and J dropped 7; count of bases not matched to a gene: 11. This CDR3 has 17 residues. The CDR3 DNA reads TGTGCCAGCTCACCACCACGGGAGGGGGGGGCCCTGAATGAGCAGTTCTTC. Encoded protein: CASSPPREGGALNEQFF.

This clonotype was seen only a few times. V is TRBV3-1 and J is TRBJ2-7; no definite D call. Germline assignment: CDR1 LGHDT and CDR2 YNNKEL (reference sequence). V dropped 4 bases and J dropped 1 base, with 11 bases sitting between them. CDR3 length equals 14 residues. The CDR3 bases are TGTGCCAGCAGCCGCAAAACACGTTCCTACGAGCAGTACTTC. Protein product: CASSRKTRSYEQYF.

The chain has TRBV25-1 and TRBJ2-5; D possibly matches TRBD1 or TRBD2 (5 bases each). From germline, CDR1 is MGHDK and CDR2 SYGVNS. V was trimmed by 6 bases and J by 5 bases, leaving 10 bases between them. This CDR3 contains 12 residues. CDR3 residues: CASRPEGETQYF. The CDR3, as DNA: TGTGCCAGCAGACCAGAGGGGGAGACCCAGTACTTC.

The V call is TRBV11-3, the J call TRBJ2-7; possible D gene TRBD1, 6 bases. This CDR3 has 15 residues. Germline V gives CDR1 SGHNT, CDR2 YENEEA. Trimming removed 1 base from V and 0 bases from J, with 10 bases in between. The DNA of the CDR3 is TGTGCCAGCAGCTTAGGGGGACAACTCTCCTACGAGCAGTACTTC. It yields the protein CASSLGGQLSYEQYF.

CDR3 in DNA: TGTGCCAGCAGCTTTCGGACAGGGAGTTTAGAGACCCAGTACTTC. Translated, it gives CASSFRTGSLETQYF. The V gene is TRBV7-3, the J gene TRBJ2-5, with TRBD1 matching 8 bases. CDR1 and CDR2 (germline): SGHTA, FQGTGA. Unmatched junction bases numbered 7, after V lost 3 bases and J lost 4 bases. The CDR3 length is 15 residues.

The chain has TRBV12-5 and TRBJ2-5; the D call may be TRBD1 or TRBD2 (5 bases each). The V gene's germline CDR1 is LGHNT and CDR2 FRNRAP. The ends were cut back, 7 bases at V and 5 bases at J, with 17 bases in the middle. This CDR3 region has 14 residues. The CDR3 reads CASASGTVLETQYF. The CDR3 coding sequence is TGTGCTAGTGCCTCCGGGACGGTTCTGGAGACCCAGTACTTC.

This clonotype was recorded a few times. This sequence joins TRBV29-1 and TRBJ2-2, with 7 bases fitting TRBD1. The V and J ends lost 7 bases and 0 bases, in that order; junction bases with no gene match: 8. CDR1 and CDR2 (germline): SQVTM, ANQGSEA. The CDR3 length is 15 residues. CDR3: CSAAGTDANTGELFF. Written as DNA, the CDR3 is TGCAGCGCTGCCGGGACAGACGCGAACACCGGGGAGCTGTTTTTT.

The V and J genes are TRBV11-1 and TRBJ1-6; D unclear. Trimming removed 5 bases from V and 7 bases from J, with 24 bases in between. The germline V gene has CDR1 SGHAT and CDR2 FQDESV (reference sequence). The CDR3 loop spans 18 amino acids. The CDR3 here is CASSKTQYRGPGNSPLHF. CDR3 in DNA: TGTGCCAGCAGCAAAACACAGTACAGAGGGCCTGGGAATTCACCCCTCCACTTT.

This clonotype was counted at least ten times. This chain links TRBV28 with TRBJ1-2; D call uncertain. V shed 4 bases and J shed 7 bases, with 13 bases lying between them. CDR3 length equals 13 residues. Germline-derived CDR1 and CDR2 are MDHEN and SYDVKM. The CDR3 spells CASSSWGSGGYTF. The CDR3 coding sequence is TGTGCCAGCAGTTCGTGGGGATCGGGTGGCTACACCTTC.

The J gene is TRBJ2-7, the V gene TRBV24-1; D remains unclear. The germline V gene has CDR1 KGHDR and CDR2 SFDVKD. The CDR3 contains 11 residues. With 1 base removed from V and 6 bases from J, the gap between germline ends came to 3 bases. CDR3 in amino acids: CATSDFSEQYF. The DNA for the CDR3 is TGTGCCACCAGTGATTTCTCCGAGCAGTACTTC.

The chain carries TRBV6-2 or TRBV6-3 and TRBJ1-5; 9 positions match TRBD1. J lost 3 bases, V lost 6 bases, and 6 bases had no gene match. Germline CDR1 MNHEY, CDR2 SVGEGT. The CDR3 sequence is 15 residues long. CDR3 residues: CASRDRGVYNQPQHF. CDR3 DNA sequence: TGTGCCAGCAGGGACAGGGGAGTGTACAATCAGCCCCAGCATTTT.

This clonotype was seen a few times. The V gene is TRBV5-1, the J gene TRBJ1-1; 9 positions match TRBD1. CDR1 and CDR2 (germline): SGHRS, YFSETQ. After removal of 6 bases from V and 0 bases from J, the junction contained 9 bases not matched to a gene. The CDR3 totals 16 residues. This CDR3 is CASNLLTGGLNTEAFF. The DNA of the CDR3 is TGCGCCAGCAACCTCCTTACAGGGGGCCTGAACACTGAAGCTTTCTTT.

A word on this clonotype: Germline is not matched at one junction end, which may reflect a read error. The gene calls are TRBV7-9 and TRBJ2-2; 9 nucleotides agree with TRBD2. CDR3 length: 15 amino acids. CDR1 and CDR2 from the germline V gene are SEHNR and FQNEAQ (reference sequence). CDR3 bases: TGTGCCAGCAGCGCCGCCGGGACTAGCTCCGGGGAGCTGTGTTTT. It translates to CASSAAGTSSGELCF.

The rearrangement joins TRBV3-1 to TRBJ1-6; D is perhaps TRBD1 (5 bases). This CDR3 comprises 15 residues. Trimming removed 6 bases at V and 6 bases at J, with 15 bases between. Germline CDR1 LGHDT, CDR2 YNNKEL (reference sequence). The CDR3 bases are TGTGCCAGCAGAGACCCAGGGTTTTCTAATTCACCCCTCCACTTT. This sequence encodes CASRDPGFSNSPLHF.

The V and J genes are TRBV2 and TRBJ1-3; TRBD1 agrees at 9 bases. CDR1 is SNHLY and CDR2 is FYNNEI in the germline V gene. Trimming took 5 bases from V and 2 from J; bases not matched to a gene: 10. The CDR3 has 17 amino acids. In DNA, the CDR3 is TGTGCCAGCAGTATACCGGGACAGGGCTGGACTGGAAACACCATATATTTT. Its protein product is CASSIPGQGWTGNTIYF. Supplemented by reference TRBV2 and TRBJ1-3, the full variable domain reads EPEVTQTPSHQVTQMGQEVILRCVPISNHLYFYWYRQILGQKVEFLVSFYNNEISEKSEIFDDQFSVERPDGSNFTLKIRSTKLEDSAMYFCASSIPGQGWTGNTIYFGEGSWLTVV.

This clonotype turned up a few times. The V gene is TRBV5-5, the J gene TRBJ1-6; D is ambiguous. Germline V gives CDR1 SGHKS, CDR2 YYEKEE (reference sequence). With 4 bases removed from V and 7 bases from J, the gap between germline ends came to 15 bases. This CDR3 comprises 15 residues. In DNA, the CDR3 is TGTGCCAGCAGCCCAACTGACCTGCACAATTCACCCCTCCACTTT. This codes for CASSPTDLHNSPLHF.

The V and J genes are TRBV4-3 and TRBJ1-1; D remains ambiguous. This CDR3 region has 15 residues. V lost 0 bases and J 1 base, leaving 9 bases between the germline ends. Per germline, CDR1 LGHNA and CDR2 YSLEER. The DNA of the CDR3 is TGCGCCAGCAGCCAAGATCCCCGCAGGAACACTGAAGCTTTCTTT. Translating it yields CASSQDPRRNTEAFF.

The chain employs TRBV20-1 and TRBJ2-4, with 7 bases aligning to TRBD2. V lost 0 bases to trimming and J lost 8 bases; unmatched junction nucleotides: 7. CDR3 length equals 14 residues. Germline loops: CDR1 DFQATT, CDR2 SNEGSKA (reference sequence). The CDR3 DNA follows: TGCAGTGCTAGAGACTCTAGCGGCCACCACATTCAGTACTTC. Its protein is CSARDSSGHHIQYF.